This T cell receptor (beta chain) was obtained from a study of cytomegalovirus exposure and HLA in healthy donors. Study results and caveats: An assumption of roughly uniform sequencing depth across donors underlay the presence/absence analyses. Most of the TCR beta V segments (in an earlier analysis) were productive either about 87% or about 30% of the time.

Comments on this clone: The antigen is undetermined.

The germline CDR1 and CDR2 sequences are LGHNA and YSLEER. CDR3 length equals 16 residues. The germline V and J ends were trimmed by 0 bases and 9 bases, with 18 bases remaining between them. Amplification used 60 Vbeta primers and 13 Jbeta primers. The repertoire was sequenced with immunoSEQ multiplex PCR; TCRdb's copy has only in-frame clones and lacks some. Of approximately 170,000 clones listed, about three quarters are singletons. Material for sequencing was PBMCs. V and J are TRBV4-3 and TRBJ1-5, with D unclear. The source is a woman between 35 and 50 years old in good health and CMV-seropositive. CDR3 sequence reads: CASSQEIMAFSSPQHF. The CDR3 region has the DNA TGCGCCAGCAGCCAAGAGATTATGGCTTTTTCCTCGCCCCAGCATTTT.